This T cell receptor (beta chain) was observed in a study of blood T cell repertoires in COVID-19 (TCRdb year 2020). General notes on the study: Samples covering the acute and convalescent phases of COVID-19 were provided by collaborators in the United States, Italy and Spain. The prospective study material was composed of cDNA or gDNA derived from T cells, B-cell-depleted T cells, or PBMCs. The dataset comprised deeply sampled blood TCRbeta repertoires from subjects exposed to, actively infected with, or recovered from COVID-19. A freely available public database, intended as a resource for researchers studying the immune response to SARS-CoV-2, is where the repertoires were released. The samples were drawn from two sources: the first 160 participants of the ongoing ImmuneRACE study, and approximately 1,300 subjects contributed by 6 global collaborators. Nearly every sample came with metadata listing a de-identified subject ID, COVID-19 status, age in years and sex. HLA class I and class II types, where available, came from metadata supplied by the sample provider rather than from assay-based typing. Paper-wide results and their limitations: Clinical and demographic metadata were provided uncurated, with the amount varying by source and participant.

About this clone: Its antigen specificity is not known. Base-call qualities are not available, and no considerably larger clone is one nucleotide away.

TCRbeta CDR3 regions were amplified from genomic DNA using the immunoSEQ Assay, a bias-controlled multiplex PCR. Per the authors' processing: The number of nucleated cells in each sample was estimated by amplification of reference gene primers within the assay. Sequence reads were collapsed and filtered to measure the absolute abundance of every unique TCRbeta CDR3 rearrangement. Productive Simpson clonality was computed per sample as the square root of Simpson's diversity index over productive rearrangements. Here the immuneACCESS table is served through TCRdb, limited to in-frame sequences with V and J called. Missing clones are a known gap in these copies; in checked studies unresolved V genes cover under half, and the rest lacks a known reason. V, J and clone size derive from that table, while D and trimming were established from the DNA sequence. Here the sample has 190,000 or so clones; around 95% occur a single time. Roughly 0.76% of the sample belongs to the ten largest clones.

In Seattle, one collaborating source enrolled patients while the infection was active and tracked those patients longitudinally over the course of disease. Whole blood was collected in K2EDTA tubes by collaborating institutions according to the institutions' own protocols. For TCRbeta analysis, collaborators shipped samples in one of three forms: frozen whole blood, isolated PBMCs, or DNA extracted from either of those sample types. For this chain, trimming is 5 bases at the V end and 8 bases at the J end, and the number of junction bases without a gene match is 3. The CDR3, from cysteine to phenylalanine, totals 13 residues. The kept DNA is CDR3 alone, 39 bases in frame from the first base. CDR1 and CDR2 are drawn from the germline V gene: KGHSH, LQKENI.

The sequenced material came from peripheral blood. This sequence uses TRBV18 and TRBJ1-6; TRBD1 aligns with 7 central bases. The sequence was collected from a man aged 30 to 39 with COVID-19, enrolled during active disease. The DNA sequence reads TGTGCCAGCTCATCCACAGGGGATTCACCCCTCCACTTT. This codes for CASSSTGDSPLHF.